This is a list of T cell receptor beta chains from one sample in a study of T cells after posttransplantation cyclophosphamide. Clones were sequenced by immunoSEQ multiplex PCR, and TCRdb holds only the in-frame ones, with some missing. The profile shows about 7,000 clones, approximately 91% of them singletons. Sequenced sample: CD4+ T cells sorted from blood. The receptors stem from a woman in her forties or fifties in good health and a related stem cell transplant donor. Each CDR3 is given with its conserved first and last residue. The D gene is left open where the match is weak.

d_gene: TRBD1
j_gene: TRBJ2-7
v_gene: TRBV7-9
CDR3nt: TGTGCCAGCAGTATTAAACAGGGGCAGTTCTACGAGCAGTACTTC
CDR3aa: CASSIKQGQFYEQYF

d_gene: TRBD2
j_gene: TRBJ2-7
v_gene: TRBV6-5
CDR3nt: TGTGCCAGCAGGTCGGAGCGGGAGGAAAACTACGAGCAGTACTTC
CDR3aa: CASRSEREENYEQYF

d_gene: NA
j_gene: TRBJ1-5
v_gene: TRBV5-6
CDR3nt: TGTGCCAGCAGCTTCCAGGCAGCGGGCACGAGTCAGCCCCAGCATTTT
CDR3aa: CASSFQAAGTSQPQHF

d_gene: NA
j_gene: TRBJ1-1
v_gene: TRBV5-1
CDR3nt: TGCGCCAGCAGCTTAGGACTTTCGAACACTGAAGCTTTCTTT
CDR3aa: CASSLGLSNTEAFF

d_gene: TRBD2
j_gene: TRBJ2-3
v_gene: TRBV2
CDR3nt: TGTGCCACCCTAGCGGGGAACACAGATACGCAGTATTTT
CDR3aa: CATLAGNTDTQYF

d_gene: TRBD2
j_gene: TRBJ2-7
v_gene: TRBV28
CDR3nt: TGTGCCAGCAGTTCCCTAGCGGGAGCCTCCTACGAGCAGTACTTC
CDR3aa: CASSSLAGASYEQYF

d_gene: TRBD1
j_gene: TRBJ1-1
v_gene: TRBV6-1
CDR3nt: TGTGCCAGCAGTGCATGGACAGGACAGAACACTGAAGCTTTCTTT
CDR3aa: CASSAWTGQNTEAFF

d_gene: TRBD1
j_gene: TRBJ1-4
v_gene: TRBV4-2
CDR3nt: TGTGCCAGCAGCCAAGGGGGTTCACAGGGGGCCCCCAACTTT
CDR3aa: CASSQGGSQGAPNF

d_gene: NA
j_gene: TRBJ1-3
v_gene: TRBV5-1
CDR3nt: TGCGCCAGCAGCTCGGGAACAGGGACTGGAAACACCATATATTTT
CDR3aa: CASSSGTGTGNTIYF

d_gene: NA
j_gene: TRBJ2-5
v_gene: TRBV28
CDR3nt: TGTGCCAGCAGTTCAGGGCGGGAGACCCAGTACTTC
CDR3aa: CASSSGRETQYF

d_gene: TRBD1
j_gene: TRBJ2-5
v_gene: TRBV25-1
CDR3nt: TGTGCCAGCAGTGAATTGACAGGGGGCGCAGAGACCCAGTACTTC
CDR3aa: CASSELTGGAETQYF

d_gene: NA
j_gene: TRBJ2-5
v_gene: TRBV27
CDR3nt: TGTGCCAGCAGTTTCGGGTACCAAGAGACCCAGTACTTC
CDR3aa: CASSFGYQETQYF